This T cell receptor beta chain was identified during a study of OX40 agonist ivuxolimab in advanced cancers. TCRdb's copy holds only in-frame clones and misses some; the assay was immunoSEQ multiplex PCR. The sample includes 70,000 to 95,000 clones, 75% to 90% seen only once; the top ten take more than 0.5%. This CDR3 has 14 residues. V lost 2 bases, J lost 2 bases, and 13 bases lay in between. From germline, CDR1 is SQVTM and CDR2 ANQGSEA. The sample consisted of CD4+ or CD8+ T cells sorted from blood, taken in a trial of the OX40 agonist ivuxolimab. The gene calls are TRBV29-1 and TRBJ2-7; D not resolved. The receptor was derived from an adult with an advanced solid tumor such as melanoma, head and neck, liver or kidney cancer. Written as DNA, the CDR3 is TGCAGCGTTGAATATGGGTGGCCCACCTACGAGCAGTACTTC. It is translated as CSVEYGWPTYEQYF.